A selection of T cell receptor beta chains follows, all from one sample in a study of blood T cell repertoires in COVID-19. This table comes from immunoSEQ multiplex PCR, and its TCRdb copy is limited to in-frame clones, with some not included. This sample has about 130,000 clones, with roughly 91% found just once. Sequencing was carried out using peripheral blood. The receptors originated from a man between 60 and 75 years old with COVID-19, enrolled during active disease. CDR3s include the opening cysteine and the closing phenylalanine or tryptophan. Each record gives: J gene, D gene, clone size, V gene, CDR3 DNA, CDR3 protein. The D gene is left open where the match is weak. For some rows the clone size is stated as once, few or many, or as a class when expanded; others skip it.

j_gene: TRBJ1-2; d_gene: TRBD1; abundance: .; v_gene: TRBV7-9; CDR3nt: TGTGCCAGCAGCCAGACAGGGCGCCAGGGCTACACCTTC; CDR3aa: CASSQTGRQGYTF
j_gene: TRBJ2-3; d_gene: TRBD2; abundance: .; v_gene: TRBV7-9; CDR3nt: TGTGCCAGCAGCCCTGGACTAGCGGGGGGGCTAGCGGATACGCAGTATTTT; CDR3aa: CASSPGLAGGLADTQYF
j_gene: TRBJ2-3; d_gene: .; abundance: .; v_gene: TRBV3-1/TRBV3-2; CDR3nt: TGTGCCAGCAGCAAGGGAGAAGATACGCAGTATTTT; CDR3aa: CASSKGEDTQYF
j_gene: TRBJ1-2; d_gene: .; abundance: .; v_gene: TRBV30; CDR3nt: TGTGCCTGGATTACCGGGCAGGGGATAAACTATGGCTACACCTTC; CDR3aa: CAWITGQGINYGYTF
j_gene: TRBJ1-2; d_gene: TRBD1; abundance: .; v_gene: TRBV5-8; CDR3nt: TGTGCCAGCAGCTTGCGCCGGGGACAGGGGTCCACCTATGGCTACACCTTC; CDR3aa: CASSLRRGQGSTYGYTF
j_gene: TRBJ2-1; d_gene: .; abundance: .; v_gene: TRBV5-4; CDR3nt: TGTGCCAGCAGCGGGGGCCAGCCCTTCATCAATGAGCAGTTCTTC; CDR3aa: CASSGGQPFINEQFF
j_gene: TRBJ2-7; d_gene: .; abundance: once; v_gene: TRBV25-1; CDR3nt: TGTGCCAGCGTAGCAGCGGCTTCCTACGAGCAGTACTTC; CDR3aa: CASVAAASYEQYF
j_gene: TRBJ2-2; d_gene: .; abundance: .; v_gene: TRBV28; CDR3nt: TGTGCCATCCGGGACACAGGGAACACCGGGGAGCTGTTTTTT; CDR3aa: CAIRDTGNTGELFF
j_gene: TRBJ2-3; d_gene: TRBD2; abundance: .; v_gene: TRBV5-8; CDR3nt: TGTGCCAGCAGCTCGGGACTAGCGGGGGAAAACGCAGATACGCAGTATTTT; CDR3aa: CASSSGLAGENADTQYF
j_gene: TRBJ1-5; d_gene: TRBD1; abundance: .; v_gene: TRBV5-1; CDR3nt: TGCGCCAGCAGCCTAGGGACAGGCCTTAGCAATCAGCCCCAGCATTTT; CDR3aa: CASSLGTGLSNQPQHF
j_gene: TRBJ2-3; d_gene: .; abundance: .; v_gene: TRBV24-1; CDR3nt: TGTGCCACCAGTGACCCGGGGGGCAGGGACGGCACAGATACGCAGTATTTT; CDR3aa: CATSDPGGRDGTDTQYF
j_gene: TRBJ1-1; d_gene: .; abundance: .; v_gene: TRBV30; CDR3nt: TGTGCCTGGAGGCCTGATGAGACTGAAGCTTTCTTT; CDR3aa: CAWRPDETEAFF
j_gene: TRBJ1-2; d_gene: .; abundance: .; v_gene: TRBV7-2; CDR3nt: TGTGCCAGCAGCCCAGTAGGAGGAACTAACTATGGCTACACCTTC; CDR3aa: CASSPVGGTNYGYTF
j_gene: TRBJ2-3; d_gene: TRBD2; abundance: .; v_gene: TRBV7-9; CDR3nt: TGTGCCAGCAGCTTAGCGGGAGGGAACCCAGATACGCAGTATTTT; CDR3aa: CASSLAGGNPDTQYF
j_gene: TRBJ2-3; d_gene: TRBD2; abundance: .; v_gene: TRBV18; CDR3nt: TGTGCCAGCTCCATACTGGCCCCAACTAGCGGGACCACAGATACGCAGTATTTT; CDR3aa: CASSILAPTSGTTDTQYF
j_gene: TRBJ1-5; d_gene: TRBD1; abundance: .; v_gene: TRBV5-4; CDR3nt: TGTGCCAGCAGTTCGGGGACAGGTCGAAATCAGCCCCAGCATTTT; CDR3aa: CASSSGTGRNQPQHF
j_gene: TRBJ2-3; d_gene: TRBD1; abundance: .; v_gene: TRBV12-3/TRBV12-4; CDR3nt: TGTGCCAGCAGGGGTACAGGGGCAGGGACGCAGTATTTT; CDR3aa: CASRGTGAGTQYF
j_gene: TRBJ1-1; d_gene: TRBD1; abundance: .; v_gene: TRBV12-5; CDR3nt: TGTGCTAGTGGTACCGGGACAGGGAGGACTGAAGCTTTCTTT; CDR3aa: CASGTGTGRTEAFF
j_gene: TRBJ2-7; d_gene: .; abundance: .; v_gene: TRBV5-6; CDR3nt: TGTGCCAGCAGCTTGCTGACCAGGCCCTACGAGCAGTACTTC; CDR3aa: CASSLLTRPYEQYF
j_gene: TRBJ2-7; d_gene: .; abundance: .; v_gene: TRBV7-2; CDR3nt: TGTGCCAGCAGCTTAGGCACGAGGAGCCACGAGCAGTACTTC; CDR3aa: CASSLGTRSHEQYF
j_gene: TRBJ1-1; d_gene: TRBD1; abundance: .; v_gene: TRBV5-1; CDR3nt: TGCGCCAGCAGTCAAACCGTACAGGGGCCTGAAGCTTTCTTT; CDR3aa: CASSQTVQGPEAFF
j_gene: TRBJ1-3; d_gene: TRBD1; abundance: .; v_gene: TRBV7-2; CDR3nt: TGTGCCAGCAGCCCGACAGGGGGCTCTGGAAACACCATATATTTT; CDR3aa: CASSPTGGSGNTIYF
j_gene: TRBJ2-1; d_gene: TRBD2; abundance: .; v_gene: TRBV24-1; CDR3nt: TGTGCCACCAGTGGGTCTAGCGGGGGCCTTTTCTCCTACAATGAGCAGTTCTTC; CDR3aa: CATSGSSGGLFSYNEQFF
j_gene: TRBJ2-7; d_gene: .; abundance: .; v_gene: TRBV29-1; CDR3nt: TGCAGCGTTATGGGGAGGTCCAGCTCCTACGAGCAGTACTTC; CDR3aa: CSVMGRSSSYEQYF
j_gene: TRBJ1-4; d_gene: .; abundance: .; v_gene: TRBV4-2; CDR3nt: TGTGCCAGCAGCCAAGTTTTGGCAGCAACTAATGAAAAACTGTTTTTT; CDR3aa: CASSQVLAATNEKLFF
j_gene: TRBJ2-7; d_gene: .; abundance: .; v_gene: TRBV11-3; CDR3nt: TGTGCCAGCAGCTTAGACGGTTACGAGCAGTACTTC; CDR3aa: CASSLDGYEQYF
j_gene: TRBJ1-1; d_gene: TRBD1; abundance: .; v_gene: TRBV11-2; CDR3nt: TGTGCCAGCAGCCTCCACCCCGGGACAGGGGGAATAAAAGCTTTCTTT; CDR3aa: CASSLHPGTGGIKAFF
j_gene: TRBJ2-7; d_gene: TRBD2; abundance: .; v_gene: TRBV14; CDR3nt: TGTGCCAGCAGCCTAAGCGGGGGTGGCTCCTACGAGCAGTACTTC; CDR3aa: CASSLSGGGSYEQYF
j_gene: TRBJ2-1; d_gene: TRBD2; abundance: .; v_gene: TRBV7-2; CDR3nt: TGTGCCAGCAGAGCTCCCCCGGGGGGGTGGTACAATGAGCAGTTCTTC; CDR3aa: CASRAPPGGWYNEQFF
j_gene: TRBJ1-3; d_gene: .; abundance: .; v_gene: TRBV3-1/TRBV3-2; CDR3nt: TGTGCCAGCAGCCGCGCCGGGACACCCGGCTCTGGAAACACCATATATTTT; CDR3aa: CASSRAGTPGSGNTIYF
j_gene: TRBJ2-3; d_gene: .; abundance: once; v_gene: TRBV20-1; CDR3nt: TGCAGTGAACGCAGCGCAGATACGCAGTATTTT; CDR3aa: CSERSADTQYF
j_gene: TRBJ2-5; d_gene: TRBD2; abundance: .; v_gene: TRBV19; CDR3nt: TGTGCCAGGGAGAGACTAGCGGGGATACAAGAGACCCAGTACTTC; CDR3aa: CARERLAGIQETQYF
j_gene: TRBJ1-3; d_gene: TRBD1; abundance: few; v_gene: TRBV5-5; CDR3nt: TGTGCCAGCAGCCACCAGAATATACAGGGGGCCATATATTTT; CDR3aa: CASSHQNIQGAIYF
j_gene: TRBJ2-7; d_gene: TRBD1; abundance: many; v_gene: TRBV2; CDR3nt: TGTGCCAGCAGTGACCCAGGGGACAGGGTCGGCGAGCAGTACTTC; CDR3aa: CASSDPGDRVGEQYF
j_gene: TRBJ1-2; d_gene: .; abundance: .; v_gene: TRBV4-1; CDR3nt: TGCGCCAGCAGCCAAGAGGGTTTGGAGACAGGATCCAACTATGGCTACACCTTC; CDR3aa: CASSQEGLETGSNYGYTF
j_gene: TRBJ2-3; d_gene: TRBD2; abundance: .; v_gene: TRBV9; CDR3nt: TGTGCCAGCAGCCCGAGGCTGGCTAGCGGGGGGGCCGGTACGCAGTATTTT; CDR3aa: CASSPRLASGGAGTQYF
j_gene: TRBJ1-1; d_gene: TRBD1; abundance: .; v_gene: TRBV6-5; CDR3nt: TGTGCCAGCAGTTACCCGGGACAGGGGAAAACTGAAGCTTTCTTT; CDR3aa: CASSYPGQGKTEAFF
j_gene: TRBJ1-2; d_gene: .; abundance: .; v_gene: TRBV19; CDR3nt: TGTGCCAGTAGTCCCAGGGGTGGACAACACTATGGCTACACCTTC; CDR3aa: CASSPRGGQHYGYTF
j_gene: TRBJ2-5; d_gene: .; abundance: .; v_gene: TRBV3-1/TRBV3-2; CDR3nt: TGTGCCAGCAGCCAAGACTCGGGACTTCGCAACTTC; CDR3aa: CASSQDSGLRNF
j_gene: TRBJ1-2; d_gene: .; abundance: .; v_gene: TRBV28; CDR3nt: TGTGCCACCAACCGAGGGGGAGGGTATGGCTACACCTTC; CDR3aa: CATNRGGGYGYTF
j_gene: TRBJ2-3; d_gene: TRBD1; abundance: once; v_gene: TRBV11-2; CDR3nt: TGTGCCAGCAGCTTCCAGGGGGCTGGGCCAGATACGCAGTATTTT; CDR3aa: CASSFQGAGPDTQYF
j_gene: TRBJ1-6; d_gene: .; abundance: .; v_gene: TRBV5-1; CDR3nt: TGCGCCAGCAGCTTGTTAGGAAGGGAGGATTCACCCCTCCACTTT; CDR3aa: CASSLLGREDSPLHF